The 3 T cell receptor beta chains listed next were all sequenced from one sample in a study of blood T cell repertoires in COVID-19. Libraries were prepared by immunoSEQ multiplex PCR; TCRdb keeps only in-frame clonotypes and omits some of them. The data show about 100,000 clones, approximately 79% seen once. Sequenced input: peripheral blood. The receptor set was obtained from a woman aged 80 or older with active or convalescent COVID-19.

The gene calls are TRBV14 and TRBJ2-7, with 14 bases matching TRBD2. Germline values: CDR1 SGHDN, CDR2 FVKESK. The CDR3 extends over 15 amino acids. The trim removed 1 base at V and 12 bases at J, leaving 8 bases unmatched. The CDR3 loop is CASSQGGLAGEKLYF. In DNA form, the CDR3 reads TGTGCCAGCAGCCAAGGGGGACTAGCGGGAGAGAAGCTGTACTTC.

The V call is TRBV24-1, the J call TRBJ2-3, with 10 bases aligning to TRBD2. The CDR3 is made up of 15 amino acids. V gave up 4 bases and J gave up 5 bases; unmatched junction bases: 5. CDR1 and CDR2 (germline): KGHDR, SFDVKD. CDR3 sequence reads: CATSEAGGPGDTQYF. CDR3 bases: TGTGCCACCAGTGAAGCGGGAGGGCCAGGAGATACGCAGTATTTT.

The V call is TRBV2, the J call TRBJ1-5, with D perhaps matching TRBD1 (6 bases). The germline gives CDR1 SNHLY, CDR2 FYNNEI. Trimming stripped 8 bases from V and 4 bases from J, with 9 bases between. The CDR3 is 12 amino acids. This CDR3 reads CASSGENQPQHF. CDR3 bases: TGTGCCAGCTCAGGGGAGAATCAGCCCCAGCATTTT.